The entry below gives a single TCR beta chain sequence along with its context. The data are from a study of beta chain features in type 1 diabetes. In the study overall: Healthy donors, compared against patients, showed similar age, gender and cell yields.

Sequenced material consisted of expressed TCRB transcripts (all of the isolated RNA was reverse transcribed). This table comes from immunoSEQ multiplex PCR, and its TCRdb copy is limited to in-frame clones, with some not included. The profile shows a few hundred thousand clones, approximately 31% of them singletons. The authors took one heparinised blood draw, averaging approximately 120 mL, from each donor. Germline V CDR1 and CDR2: SEHNR, FQNEAQ (reference sequence). This CDR3 region has 13 residues. V dropped 5 bases and J dropped 7 bases, with 14 bases sitting between them. V is TRBV7-9 and J is TRBJ2-5; either TRBD1 or TRBD2 may fit D (6 bases each). Sequenced input: naive CD4+ T cells from blood. The receptor was derived from a man between 18 and 29 years old in good health. CDR3 in amino acids: CASSATEGGTQYF. As DNA, the CDR3 is TGTGCCAGCAGCGCCACAGAGGGGGGGACCCAGTACTTC.